This T cell receptor (beta chain) was documented in a study of blood T cell repertoires in COVID-19. Turning to the study itself: Samples came from the United States, Italy and Spain, spanning acute and convalescent COVID-19. T cells, B-cell-depleted T cells, or PBMCs provided the cDNA or gDNA that served as material.

Methods used by the authors: Nucleated cell number was recorded as an estimate derived from reference gene primer amplification. Some clones are missing from TCRdb's copy, which holds only in-frame ones; the method was immunoSEQ multiplex PCR. V, J and clone size derive from that table, while D and trimming were established from the DNA sequence. Among 23,000 or so clones listed, roughly 82% were seen once. CDR1 LGHNA and CDR2 YSLEER come from the germline V gene. Germline trimming cut 0 bases from V and 2 bases from J; bases unmatched to any gene: 2. CDR3 size: 15 residues. The sequenced sample was peripheral blood. The clonotype originates from a human donor with active COVID-19. The donor label of this sample is uncertain. The chain combines TRBV4-3 with TRBJ2-7, with 9 positions matching TRBD2. The CDR3 is CASSQDASGTYEQYF. The DNA of the CDR3 is TGCGCCAGCAGCCAAGATGCTAGCGGGACCTACGAGCAGTACTTC.